This TCR beta chain was documented in a study of beta chain features in type 1 diabetes. General study findings and limits: Shorter TCRB CDR3s, moderately but significantly so, were found in Type 1 diabetes patients in all four CD4+ subsets.

The investigators reverse transcribed all of the isolated RNA, so they sequenced expressed TCRB transcripts. TCRdb keeps only in-frame clones here, not all; method: immunoSEQ multiplex PCR. The sample has fewer than 400,000 clones; approximately 10% are singletons. About this clone itself: Its antigen is currently unknown.

CDR1 is MNHNS, CDR2 SASEGT, per germline. Unmatched junction bases numbered 2, after V lost 2 bases and J lost 4 bases. The CDR3 length is 14 residues. The J gene is TRBJ1-1, the V gene TRBV6-1, with 9 bases identical to TRBD1. The TCR originated in a man under 40 with type 1 diabetes. The specimen sequenced was central memory CD4+ T cells from blood. The CDR3: CASSEWGQGTEAFF. CDR3 bases: TGTGCCAGCAGTGAATGGGGACAGGGCACTGAAGCTTTCTTT.